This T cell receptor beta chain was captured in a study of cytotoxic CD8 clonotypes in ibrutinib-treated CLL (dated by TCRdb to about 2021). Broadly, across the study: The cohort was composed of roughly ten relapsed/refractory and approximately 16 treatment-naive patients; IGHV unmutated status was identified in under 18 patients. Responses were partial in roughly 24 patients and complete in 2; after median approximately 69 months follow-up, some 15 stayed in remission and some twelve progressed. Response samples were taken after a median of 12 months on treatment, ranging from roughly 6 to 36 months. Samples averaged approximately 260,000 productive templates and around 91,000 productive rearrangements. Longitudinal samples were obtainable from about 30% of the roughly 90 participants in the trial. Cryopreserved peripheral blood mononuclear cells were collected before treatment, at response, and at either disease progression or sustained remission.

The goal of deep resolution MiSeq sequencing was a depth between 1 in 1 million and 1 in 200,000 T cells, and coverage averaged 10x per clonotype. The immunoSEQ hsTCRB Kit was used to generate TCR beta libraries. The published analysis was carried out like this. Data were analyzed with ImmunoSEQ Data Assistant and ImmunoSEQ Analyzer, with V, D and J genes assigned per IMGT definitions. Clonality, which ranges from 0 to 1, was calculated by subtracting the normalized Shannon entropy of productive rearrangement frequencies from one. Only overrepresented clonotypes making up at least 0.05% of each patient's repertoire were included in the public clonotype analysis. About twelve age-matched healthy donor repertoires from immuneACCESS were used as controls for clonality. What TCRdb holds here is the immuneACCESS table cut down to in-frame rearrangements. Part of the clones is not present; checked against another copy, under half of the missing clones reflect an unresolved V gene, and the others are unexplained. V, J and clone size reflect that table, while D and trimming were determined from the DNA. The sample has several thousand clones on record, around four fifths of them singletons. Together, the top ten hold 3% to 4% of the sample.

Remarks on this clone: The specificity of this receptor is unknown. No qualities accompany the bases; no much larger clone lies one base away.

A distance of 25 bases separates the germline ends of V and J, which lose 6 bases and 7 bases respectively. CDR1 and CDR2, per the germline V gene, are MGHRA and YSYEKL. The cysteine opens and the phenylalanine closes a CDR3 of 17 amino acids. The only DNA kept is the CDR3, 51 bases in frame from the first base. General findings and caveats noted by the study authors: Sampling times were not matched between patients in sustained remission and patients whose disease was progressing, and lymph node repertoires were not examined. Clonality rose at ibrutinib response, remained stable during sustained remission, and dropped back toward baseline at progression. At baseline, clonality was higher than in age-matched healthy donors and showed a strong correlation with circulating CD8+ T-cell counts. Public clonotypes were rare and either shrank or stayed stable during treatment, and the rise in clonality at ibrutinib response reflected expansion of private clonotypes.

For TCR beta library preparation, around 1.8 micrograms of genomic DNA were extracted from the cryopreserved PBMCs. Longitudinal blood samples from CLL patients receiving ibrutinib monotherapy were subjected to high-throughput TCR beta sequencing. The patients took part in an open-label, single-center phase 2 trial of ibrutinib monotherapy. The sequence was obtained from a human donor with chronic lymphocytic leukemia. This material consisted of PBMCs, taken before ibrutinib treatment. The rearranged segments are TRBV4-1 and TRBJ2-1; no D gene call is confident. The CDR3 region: CASSLFRPPPGKNEQFF. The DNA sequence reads TGCGCCAGCAGTCTATTCCGACCCCCTCCTGGCAAAAATGAGCAGTTCTTC.